What follows are 8 T cell receptor beta chains derived from one specimen sequenced in a study of blood T cell repertoires in COVID-19. Data came from immunoSEQ multiplex PCR; TCRdb stores just in-frame clones and leaves some out. The sample yields about 98,000 clones, around 84% seen once. Source material: peripheral blood. These receptors all stem from a man aged 50 to 59 with active or convalescent COVID-19.

This clone has a handful of counts. The chain recombines TRBV11-2 with TRBJ1-2; 7 bases map to TRBD1. In germline, CDR1 is SGHAT, CDR2 FQNNGV. The CDR3 is 14 amino acids. With V trimmed by 1 base and J by 4 bases, 3 bases remained unmatched. The CDR3 region is CASSLVQGSYGYTF. The CDR3 DNA follows: TGTGCCAGCAGCTTAGTACAGGGGAGCTATGGCTACACCTTC.

The chain carries TRBV5-6 and TRBJ2-6; no firm D call. Germline lookup yields CDR1 SGHDT and CDR2 YYEEEE. V lost 1 base and J lost 2, with 7 bases in between. The CDR3 length is 15 residues. The CDR3 region is CASSLSVTGANVLTF. The CDR3 nucleotides are TGTGCCAGCAGCTTGTCTGTTACTGGGGCCAACGTCCTGACTTTC.

The V and J genes are TRBV2 and TRBJ2-4; weak D call: TRBD1 (6 bases). The CDR3 is 14 amino acids. Trimming took off 4 bases at V and 5 bases at J, with 12 bases between the two ends. The germline CDR1 and CDR2 sequences are SNHLY and FYNNEI. The CDR3: CASSVRQVENIQYF. For the CDR3, the DNA is TGTGCCAGCAGTGTCAGACAGGTCGAAAACATTCAGTACTTC.

This chain joins TRBV12-3 or TRBV12-4 and TRBJ1-6; D uncertain. This CDR3 has 13 residues. Trimming cost V 7 bases and J 6 bases, with 10 bases left between them. The CDR3 spells CASTPDTNSPLHF. For the CDR3, the DNA is TGTGCCAGCACCCCCGACACTAATTCACCCCTCCACTTT.

The chain combines TRBV29-1 with TRBJ1-4, with a weak D call TRBD1 (6 bases). V lost 5 bases and J lost 8, with 18 bases in between. This CDR3 has 14 residues. CDR1 is SQVTM, CDR2 ANQGSEA, per germline. The CDR3: CSVKDMGQGEKLFF. CDR3 bases: TGCAGCGTTAAGGACATGGGCCAGGGGGAAAAACTGTTTTTT.

The chain combines TRBV7-2 with TRBJ2-5, with TRBD2 as a possible D gene (6 bases). V lost 4 bases to trimming and J lost 3 bases, with 9 bases between them. Per germline, CDR1 SGHTA and CDR2 FQGNSA. CDR3 length equals 13 residues. The CDR3 region has the DNA TGTGCCAGCAGCTATAGCGGTAAAGAGACCCAGTACTTC. This codes for CASSYSGKETQYF.

CDR3 coding DNA: TGTGCCAGCAGCCCGTGGGACAGGGGGTACGAGCAGTACTTC. This codes for CASSPWDRGYEQYF. The rearrangement links TRBV5-5 to TRBJ2-7, with 11 bases matching TRBD1. Germline assignment: CDR1 SGHKS and CDR2 YYEKEE (reference sequence). V dropped 4 bases and J dropped 4; count of bases not matched to a gene: 4. This CDR3 has 14 residues.

This chain uses TRBV7-8 with TRBJ1-1, with a weak D call TRBD1 (5 bases). The CDR3 is 13 residues long. V was clipped by 7 bases and J by 1 base, with 10 bases between them. Germline CDR1 is SGHVS and CDR2 is FQNEAQ. Here the CDR3 reads CASTLGPNTEAFF. The CDR3 DNA reads TGTGCCAGCACCCTGGGGCCGAACACTGAAGCTTTCTTT.